This TCR beta chain was sequenced in a study of breast tumors, draining lymph nodes, adjacent tissues (dated by TCRdb to about 2016). Study-level background: In breast cancer patients, the study compared the TCR beta repertoires of tumor, adjacent nontumor tissue and axillary lymph nodes. The study aimed to assess the relationships and possible T-cell exchange between tumor, surrounding tissue and draining lymph node repertoires in human breast cancer.

What the study reported, not specific to this receptor: Tumor T-cell repertoires showed less diversity than lymph node repertoires and more diversity than nontumor tissue repertoires, and tumor T-cell repertoires showed preferential V and J gene usage. The study presented the conclusion that tumor T cells originate in lymph nodes as consistent with a hypothesis, not as something directly demonstrated. Tumor and nontumor tissue repertoires were found to be significantly more similar in luminal-like than in basal-like breast cancer. The data were considered consistent with the idea that most tumor T cells come from the lymph node and then expand in tumor tissue.

The sequencer was an Illumina HiSeq 2000. Multiplex PCR amplification was used to generate the TCR beta chain libraries. High-throughput sequencing was used to analyze the amplified TCR beta chain products. Starting from the raw public reads, TCRdb applied fastp trimming at Q25, assembled clones with MiXCR and retained in-frame beta chains. Under each unique CDR3 protein, matching rows form one entry showing the most common genes and DNA. Counted in this sample were over 130,000 distinct CDR3 sequences; about 30% of them appeared once. Approximately 2.2% of the sample lies in the top ten. Of note for this clonotype: The clone's antigen remains unknown. An end of the junction differs from the germline gene, which may be a read error.

Lymph node samples came from the axillary draining lymph nodes of breast cancer patients. The TCR was taken from a female donor with breast cancer. Some clones in this sample may be carry-over from other donors' samples. Material for sequencing was axillary lymph node tissue.

This receptor carries the CDR3 CASSGSRRAYVQYF. In nucleotides, the sequence is TGTGCCAGCAGTGGATCCAGGAGAGCCTACGTGCAGTACTTC. The V and J genes are TRBV2 and TRBJ2-7; the D gene identity is not certain. The CDR3 has 14 amino acids, counting the end cysteine and phenylalanine. CDR3 DNA only is kept here, 42 bases in frame from base 1. Reading the germline V gene gives CDR1 SNHLY and CDR2 FYNNEI.